This is a list of T cell receptor beta chains from one sample in a study of T cell responses to AZD1222 COVID-19 vaccine. Assay: immunoSEQ multiplex PCR; the TCRdb copy retains only in-frame clones and omits some. This table holds more than 120,000 clones, about 86% found once. The specimen comprised peripheral blood, sampled 28 days after the second AZD1222 dose. Receptors originate from an adult who received the AZD1222 COVID-19 vaccine. Both conserved end residues are part of each CDR3. The D gene is left open where the match is weak. Expanded clones are given a class, and other clones once, few, many or no size at all.

V gene: TRBV7-9
D gene: TRBD2
clone size: few
J gene: TRBJ2-1
CDR3 DNA: TGTGCCAGCAGCGCTAGCGGGAATTATGATGAGCAGTTCTTC
CDR3 protein: CASSASGNYDEQFF

V gene: TRBV6-5
D gene: TRBD1
clone size: NA
J gene: TRBJ1-2
CDR3 DNA: TGTGCCAGCAGTCATCAGGGGGCAGGATATGGCTACACCTTC
CDR3 protein: CASSHQGAGYGYTF

V gene: TRBV7-9
D gene: NA
clone size: NA
J gene: TRBJ1-5
CDR3 DNA: TGTGCCAGCAGTGGGGGCCTTGGCAATCAGCCCCAGCATTTT
CDR3 protein: CASSGGLGNQPQHF

V gene: TRBV4-1
D gene: NA
clone size: NA
J gene: TRBJ2-3
CDR3 DNA: TGCGCCAGCAGCCTTCTCGTTGCTAGCGTGTTCACAGATACGCAGTATTTT
CDR3 protein: CASSLLVASVFTDTQYF

V gene: TRBV11-2
D gene: TRBD1
clone size: once
J gene: TRBJ2-7
CDR3 DNA: TGTGCCAGCAGCTTAGATAGACAGGGACAGTACTTC
CDR3 protein: CASSLDRQGQYF

V gene: TRBV6-5
D gene: NA
clone size: NA
J gene: TRBJ2-7
CDR3 DNA: TGTGCCAGCAGTTACGGGGGGCCCACCTACGAGCAGTACTTC
CDR3 protein: CASSYGGPTYEQYF

V gene: TRBV27
D gene: TRBD2
clone size: NA
J gene: TRBJ2-1
CDR3 DNA: TGTGCCAGCAGTTTGGGAGGGGTAAGCTACAATGAGCAGTTCTTC
CDR3 protein: CASSLGGVSYNEQFF

V gene: TRBV7-9
D gene: NA
clone size: NA
J gene: TRBJ2-7
CDR3 DNA: TGTGCCAGCAGCTTAGGCTGGCGCTACGAGCAGTACTTC
CDR3 protein: CASSLGWRYEQYF

V gene: TRBV2
D gene: NA
clone size: NA
J gene: TRBJ2-7
CDR3 DNA: TGTGCCAGCAGTGAGCTTCCCTACGAGCAGTACTTC
CDR3 protein: CASSELPYEQYF

V gene: TRBV4-1
D gene: NA
clone size: NA
J gene: TRBJ1-2
CDR3 DNA: TGCGCCAGCAGCCAGCAGGGGAACTATGGCTACACCTTC
CDR3 protein: CASSQQGNYGYTF

V gene: TRBV29-1
D gene: NA
clone size: NA
J gene: TRBJ2-7
CDR3 DNA: TGCAGCGTTGAGCTAGGGGGTGCCGAGCAGTACTTC
CDR3 protein: CSVELGGAEQYF

V gene: TRBV18
D gene: NA
clone size: NA
J gene: TRBJ1-5
CDR3 DNA: TGTGCCAGCTCACTTAGTCAGAGCAATCAGCCCCAGCATTTT
CDR3 protein: CASSLSQSNQPQHF

V gene: TRBV5-6
D gene: NA
clone size: once
J gene: TRBJ1-2
CDR3 DNA: TGTGCCAGCAGCTCACAAGAGGGCTACACCTTC
CDR3 protein: CASSSQEGYTF

V gene: TRBV28
D gene: NA
clone size: NA
J gene: TRBJ2-7
CDR3 DNA: TGTGCCAGCAGTCCTGGACACACAGATTACGAGCAGTACTTC
CDR3 protein: CASSPGHTDYEQYF

V gene: TRBV5-4
D gene: TRBD2
clone size: NA
J gene: TRBJ2-2
CDR3 DNA: TGTGCCAGCAGTATAGCGGGAGGGCCGACCGGGGAGCTGTTTTTT
CDR3 protein: CASSIAGGPTGELFF

V gene: TRBV4-1
D gene: TRBD2
clone size: NA
J gene: TRBJ2-7
CDR3 DNA: TGCGCCAGCAGCCAACCCGGGACTAGCTCCCCGGGGCAGTACTTC
CDR3 protein: CASSQPGTSSPGQYF

V gene: TRBV27
D gene: NA
clone size: NA
J gene: TRBJ1-1
CDR3 DNA: TGTGCCAGCGGAATCGATCGGTCTGAGGGTGAAGCTTTCTTT
CDR3 protein: CASGIDRSEGEAFF

V gene: TRBV28
D gene: TRBD2
clone size: NA
J gene: TRBJ2-5
CDR3 DNA: TGTGCCAGCAGTCCCTTAGTGGCGGGGGAGCACCAAGAGACCCAGTACTTC
CDR3 protein: CASSPLVAGEHQETQYF

V gene: TRBV5-8
D gene: NA
clone size: NA
J gene: TRBJ1-3
CDR3 DNA: TGTGCCAGCAGCTGGGGCAGGGATCCTGGAAACACCATATATTTT
CDR3 protein: CASSWGRDPGNTIYF

V gene: TRBV6-5
D gene: TRBD1
clone size: NA
J gene: TRBJ1-6
CDR3 DNA: TGTGCCAGCAGGGGCGGACAGGGGAATTCACCCCTCCACTTT
CDR3 protein: CASRGGQGNSPLHF

V gene: TRBV5-1
D gene: NA
clone size: NA
J gene: TRBJ1-2
CDR3 DNA: TGCGCCAGCAGCTCCGGGCCCCTCTTTGGCTACACCTTC
CDR3 protein: CASSSGPLFGYTF

V gene: TRBV6-2/TRBV6-3
D gene: NA
clone size: NA
J gene: TRBJ2-5
CDR3 DNA: TGTGCCAGCAGTTACCCCCAGCTCCAAGAGACCCAGTACTTC
CDR3 protein: CASSYPQLQETQYF